This TCR beta chain was found in a study of OX40 agonist ivuxolimab in advanced cancers. Study overall: Recorded diagnoses for dose-escalation patients were hepatocellular carcinoma, melanoma, renal cell or head and neck cancer.

The CDR3 length is 11 residues. V shed 4 bases and J shed 6 bases, with 7 bases lying between them. Germline V CDR1 and CDR2: MNHNS, SASEGT. Profiling relied on immunoSEQ multiplex PCR, and the TCRdb table lists in-frame clones only, not all of them. The table has approximately 82,000 clones, approximately 92% seen once; the top ten hold 0.65%. This receptor was obtained from an adult with an advanced solid tumor such as melanoma, head and neck, liver or kidney cancer. This chain links TRBV6-1 with TRBJ2-7; unclear D gene. The source material was CD4+ or CD8+ T cells sorted from blood, sampled in a trial of the OX40 agonist ivuxolimab. CDR3 loop: CASSGTSEQYF. CDR3 DNA sequence: TGTGCCAGCAGTGGAACGAGCGAGCAGTACTTC.